This T cell receptor (beta chain) was identified during a study of post-analysis software for immune sequencing data. Study results and limitations: Patients used roughly five TRBV segments, including TRBV5-6, TRBV5-1 and TRBV20-1, more often than controls. Co-batched samples clustered tightly together by F measure.

Comment on this clonotype: Its target is unknown.

Researchers reported that TCR beta cDNA libraries carried unique molecular identifiers. Each sample of 1 to 10 million input T cells yielded roughly 0.5 million cDNA molecules, so each molecule approximated one T cell. One entry per CDR3 protein, called by TCRdb with MiXCR from the PCR reads. The data show hundreds of thousands of distinct CDR3 sequences, approximately 30% seen once. The germline V and J ends were trimmed by 4 bases and 0 bases, with 6 bases remaining between them. Per the germline V gene, CDR1 is SQVTM and CDR2 is ANQGSEA. The CDR3 is 12 residues long. The receptor was derived from a girl aged 5 to 17 with multiple sclerosis. This chain links TRBV29-1 with TRBJ1-2; D ambiguous. The sample taken for sequencing was blood. CDR3 coding DNA: TGCAGCGTTGCTAGTCCTAACTATGGCTACACCTTC. As protein: CSVASPNYGYTF. Looking up the rest from reference TRBV29-1 and TRBJ1-2 gives the full variable domain: SAVISQKPSRDICQRGTSLTIQCQVDSQVTMMFWYRQQPGQSLTLIATANQGSEATYESGFVIDKFPISRPNLTFSTLTVSNMSPEDSSIYLCSVASPNYGYTFGSGTRLTVV.